Listed below are T cell receptor beta chains from one sample, sequenced in a study of T-cell reconstitution after alpha-beta-depleted transplantation in children. TCRdb reprocessed the PCR reads via MiXCR and lists one record per CDR3 protein. The data hold 100,000 or so distinct CDR3 sequences, with 10% to 15% observed a single time. The specimen comprised PBMCs from the stem cell graft donor, sampled from the stem cell graft. The source is a human donor who donated a stem cell graft to a child with inherited bone marrow failure. CDR3s include the opening cysteine and the closing phenylalanine or tryptophan. The D gene is left open where the match is weak. Only some rows state a clone size, as once, few, many or a class for expanded clones.

V gene: TRBV12-3/TRBV12-4
D gene: TRBD1
CDR3 length: 16
J gene: TRBJ1-3
clone size: many
CDR3 protein: CASSPGQGASGNTIYF
CDR3 DNA: TGTGCCAGCAGCCCCGGACAGGGGGCCTCTGGAAACACCATATATTTT

V gene: TRBV20-1
D gene: TRBD1
CDR3 length: 11
J gene: TRBJ2-1
clone size: many
CDR3 protein: CSATFQGAEFF
CDR3 DNA: TGCAGTGCTACATTTCAGGGGGCTGAGTTCTTC

V gene: TRBV7-6
D gene: -
CDR3 length: 11
J gene: TRBJ2-1
clone size: -
CDR3 protein: CASSSANEQFF
CDR3 DNA: TGTGCCAGCAGCTCTGCCAATGAGCAGTTCTTC

V gene: TRBV5-8
D gene: TRBD2
CDR3 length: 16
J gene: TRBJ2-7
clone size: many
CDR3 protein: CASSLRGREGVYEQYF
CDR3 DNA: TGTGCCAGCAGCTTACGAGGGAGGGAGGGCGTCTACGAGCAGTACTTC

V gene: TRBV7-2
D gene: TRBD1
CDR3 length: 14
J gene: TRBJ1-1
clone size: many
CDR3 protein: CASRRDSFNTEAFF
CDR3 DNA: TGTGCCAGCAGACGGGACAGTTTTAACACTGAAGCTTTCTTT

V gene: TRBV28
D gene: -
CDR3 length: 16
J gene: TRBJ2-6
clone size: few
CDR3 protein: CASTVMGVAGANVLTF
CDR3 DNA: TGTGCCAGCACCGTTATGGGGGTGGCTGGTGCCAACGTCCTGACTTTC

V gene: TRBV28
D gene: TRBD2
CDR3 length: 17
J gene: TRBJ2-7
clone size: -
CDR3 protein: CASSPSPNGAGAREQYF
CDR3 DNA: TGTGCCAGCAGTCCAAGCCCCAATGGGGCGGGAGCTCGCGAGCAGTACTTC

V gene: TRBV21-1
D gene: -
CDR3 length: 16
J gene: TRBJ2-7
clone size: -
CDR3 protein: CASFPSSNKGASEQYF
CDR3 DNA: TGTGCCAGCTTCCCCTCCTCAAATAAGGGGGCCAGCGAGCAGTACTTC

V gene: TRBV5-1
D gene: -
CDR3 length: 14
J gene: TRBJ2-7
clone size: few
CDR3 protein: CASKRERNSYEQYF
CDR3 DNA: TGCGCCAGCAAGCGAGAGCGGAACTCCTACGAGCAGTACTTC

V gene: TRBV7-2
D gene: TRBD1
CDR3 length: 15
J gene: TRBJ2-7
clone size: many
CDR3 protein: CASSFRDRGTNEQYF
CDR3 DNA: TGTGCCAGCAGCTTCCGGGACAGGGGGACAAACGAGCAGTACTTC

V gene: TRBV29-1
D gene: -
CDR3 length: 15
J gene: TRBJ1-3
clone size: many
CDR3 protein: CSVGAGVLEGNTIYF
CDR3 DNA: TGCAGCGTTGGGGCGGGGGTGTTAGAAGGAAACACCATATATTTT

V gene: TRBV7-8
D gene: TRBD1
CDR3 length: 13
J gene: TRBJ1-2
clone size: many
CDR3 protein: CASSRGTGYGYTF
CDR3 DNA: TGTGCCAGCAGCCGGGGGACAGGCTATGGCTACACCTTC

V gene: TRBV29-1
D gene: -
CDR3 length: 14
J gene: TRBJ2-6
clone size: many
CDR3 protein: CSVSETSGANVLTF
CDR3 DNA: TGCAGCGTTTCTGAAACGTCCGGGGCCAACGTCCTGACTTTC

V gene: TRBV4-3
D gene: TRBD1
CDR3 length: 15
J gene: TRBJ2-3
clone size: many
CDR3 protein: CASSQEGQPTDTQYF
CDR3 DNA: TGCGCCAGCAGCCAAGAGGGACAGCCCACAGATACGCAGTATTTT

V gene: TRBV9
D gene: -
CDR3 length: 12
J gene: TRBJ2-2
clone size: many
CDR3 protein: CASSTLSGELFF
CDR3 DNA: TGTGCCAGCAGCACCCTTTCCGGGGAGCTGTTTTTT

V gene: TRBV18
D gene: -
CDR3 length: 13
J gene: TRBJ1-1
clone size: many
CDR3 protein: CASSPGIDTEAFF
CDR3 DNA: TGTGCCAGCTCACCGGGGATCGACACTGAAGCTTTCTTT